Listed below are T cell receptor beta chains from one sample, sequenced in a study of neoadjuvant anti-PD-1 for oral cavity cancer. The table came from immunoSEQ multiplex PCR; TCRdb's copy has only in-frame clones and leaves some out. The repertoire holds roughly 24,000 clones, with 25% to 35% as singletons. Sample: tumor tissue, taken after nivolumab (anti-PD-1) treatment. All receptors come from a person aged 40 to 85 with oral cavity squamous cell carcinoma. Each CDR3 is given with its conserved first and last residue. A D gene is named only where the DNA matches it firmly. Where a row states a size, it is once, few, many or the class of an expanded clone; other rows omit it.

CDR3: CASSLELAGSQETQYF
DNA: TGTGCCAGCAGCTTAGAACTAGCGGGAAGCCAAGAGACCCAGTACTTC
V: TRBV7-2
J: TRBJ2-5
D: TRBD2
size: few

CDR3: CATSKETGGEQYF
DNA: TGTGCCACCAGCAAGGAGACAGGGGGCGAGCAGTACTTC
V: TRBV15
J: TRBJ2-7
D: TRBD1
size: few

CDR3: CASSFTSRNTEAFF
DNA: TGTGCCAGCAGTTTTACGTCTAGGAACACTGAAGCTTTCTTT
V: TRBV6-5
J: TRBJ1-1
D: .
size: .

CDR3: CASSLRQGGNEQYF
DNA: TGTGCCAGCAGTTTGAGACAGGGCGGGAACGAGCAGTACTTC
V: TRBV28
J: TRBJ2-7
D: .
size: .

CDR3: CAWSGTGPSEQYF
DNA: TGTGCCTGGAGCGGGACAGGTCCCTCCGAGCAGTACTTC
V: TRBV30
J: TRBJ2-7
D: TRBD1
size: few

CDR3: CASSFFSGTQYF
DNA: TGCGCCAGCAGCTTTTTTTCGGGGACCCAGTACTTC
V: TRBV5-1
J: TRBJ2-5
D: .
size: many

CDR3: CASSLDRVYGYTF
DNA: TGTGCCAGCTCACTCGACAGAGTCTATGGCTACACCTTC
V: TRBV18
J: TRBJ1-2
D: .
size: many

CDR3: CASSVEIVTDTQYF
DNA: TGTGCCAGCAGTGTTGAGATAGTCACAGATACGCAGTATTTT
V: TRBV2
J: TRBJ2-3
D: .
size: .

CDR3: CASRLALAGGEQYF
DNA: TGTGCCAGCAGATTAGCATTAGCGGGGGGAGAGCAGTACTTC
V: TRBV6-1
J: TRBJ2-7
D: TRBD2
size: .

CDR3: CASSLGGGTGRPQHF
DNA: TGTGCCAGCAGCTTAGGTGGGGGGACAGGGCGGCCCCAGCATTTT
V: TRBV7-2
J: TRBJ1-5
D: TRBD1
size: few

CDR3: CASSLLGADNEQFF
DNA: TGCGCCAGCAGCCTGCTTGGGGCCGACAATGAGCAGTTCTTC
V: TRBV4-1
J: TRBJ2-1
D: .
size: .

CDR3: CASSPQGGMTYNEQFF
DNA: TGTGCCAGCAGCCCCCAGGGGGGGATGACCTACAATGAGCAGTTCTTC
V: TRBV5-4
J: TRBJ2-1
D: .
size: once

CDR3: CASSFTGGQEYEQYF
DNA: TGTGCCAGCAGCTTTACAGGGGGTCAAGAATACGAGCAGTACTTC
V: TRBV7-9
J: TRBJ2-7
D: TRBD1
size: few

CDR3: CASSHGQPDQPQHF
DNA: TGCGCCAGCAGCCATGGACAGCCCGATCAGCCCCAGCATTTT
V: TRBV5-1
J: TRBJ1-5
D: .
size: .

CDR3: CASSRGQGGGETQYF
DNA: TGTGCCAGCAGCCGTGGACAGGGCGGGGGAGAGACCCAGTACTTC
V: TRBV7-9
J: TRBJ2-5
D: .
size: .

CDR3: CASSTTPSNTEAFF
DNA: TGCGCCAGCTCTACCACACCGTCGAACACTGAAGCTTTCTTT
V: TRBV5-1
J: TRBJ1-1
D: .
size: .

CDR3: CASSLELARGAEQYF
DNA: TGTGCCAGCAGCTTGGAGCTTGCTCGGGGGGCCGAGCAGTACTTC
V: TRBV5-5
J: TRBJ2-7
D: .
size: .

CDR3: CASSLGARDTQYF
DNA: TGTGCCAGCAGTTTGGGGGCGAGGGATACGCAGTATTTT
V: TRBV7-9
J: TRBJ2-3
D: .
size: few

CDR3: CASSQGYREYNTEAFF
DNA: TGCGCCAGCAGCCAAGGGTATCGGGAGTACAACACTGAAGCTTTCTTT
V: TRBV4-1
J: TRBJ1-1
D: .
size: medium-sized

CDR3: CASSEVSTSGTYNEQFF
DNA: TGTGCCAGCAGTGAAGTATCCACTAGCGGGACCTACAATGAGCAGTTCTTC
V: TRBV6-1
J: TRBJ2-1
D: TRBD2
size: .

CDR3: CASSPGRGGQMNTEAFF
DNA: TGTGCCAGCAGCCCCGGGAGGGGCGGACAAATGAACACTGAAGCTTTCTTT
V: TRBV9
J: TRBJ1-1
D: .
size: few

CDR3: CAWSVLGSGQPQHF
DNA: TGTGCCTGGAGTGTACTGGGGTCCGGGCAGCCCCAGCATTTT
V: TRBV30
J: TRBJ1-5
D: .
size: .

CDR3: CASSILRDRVYGYTF
DNA: TGTGCCAGTAGTATCCTTCGGGACAGGGTTTATGGCTACACCTTC
V: TRBV19
J: TRBJ1-2
D: TRBD1
size: .

CDR3: CASSTDTYNEQFF
DNA: TGTGCCAGCAGCACGGACACCTACAATGAGCAGTTCTTC
V: TRBV5-8
J: TRBJ2-1
D: .
size: once

CDR3: CATSKPGLSSYEQYF
DNA: TGTGCCACCAGCAAACCCGGACTTAGCTCCTACGAGCAGTACTTC
V: TRBV15
J: TRBJ2-7
D: .
size: few

CDR3: CASSPLIGNEYQPQHF
DNA: TGTGCCAGCAGCCCCCTGATAGGCAACGAGTATCAGCCCCAGCATTTT
V: TRBV5-8
J: TRBJ1-5
D: .
size: .

CDR3: CASSLGQGNEKLFF
DNA: TGCGCCAGCAGCTTGGGGCAGGGAAACGAAAAACTGTTTTTT
V: TRBV5-1
J: TRBJ1-4
D: .
size: few

CDR3: CASSTSPGTRSTPRYNEQFF
DNA: TGTGCCAGCAGTACTTCACCGGGGACTAGAAGTACCCCACGCTACAATGAGCAGTTCTTC
V: TRBV13
J: TRBJ2-1
D: TRBD2
size: .

CDR3: CASSLGPLTDTQYF
DNA: TGCGCCAGCAGCCTCGGGCCCCTCACAGATACGCAGTATTTT
V: TRBV4-1
J: TRBJ2-3
D: .
size: medium-sized

CDR3: CASSLWTENNEQFF
DNA: TGTGCCAGCAGCTTGTGGACGGAAAACAATGAGCAGTTCTTC
V: TRBV7-9
J: TRBJ2-1
D: .
size: .

CDR3: CASSLIQGLDEQYF
DNA: TGTGCCAGCAGCTTAATTCAAGGGTTGGACGAGCAGTACTTC
V: TRBV7-9
J: TRBJ2-7
D: .
size: few